This is a list of T cell receptor beta chains from one sample in a study of T cell responses to AZD1222 COVID-19 vaccine. Repertoires were generated with immunoSEQ multiplex PCR, while TCRdb's copy carries only in-frame clones and drops some. The table shows approximately 140,000 clones, with over 85% occurring only once. Sequenced material: peripheral blood, taken on day 0 of MenACWY control vaccination. The receptors shown here come from an adult in good health. Each CDR3 is given with its conserved first and last residue. Fields, in order: J gene, D gene, V gene, clone size, CDR3 DNA, CDR3 protein. The D gene is left open where the match is weak. Only part of the rows carry a size: once, few, many, or a class if the clone is expanded.

>TRBJ1-1|.|TRBV6-2/TRBV6-3|.
TGTGCCAGCAGTTACTCGGGGTCAGCCAGCGATTTGAACACTGAAGCTTTCTTT
CASSYSGSASDLNTEAFF
>TRBJ1-5|.|TRBV24-1|.
TGTGCCACCGACGACAGCGGGGTTCAGCCCCAGCATTTT
CATDDSGVQPQHF
>TRBJ1-1|.|TRBV6-6|.
TGTGCCAGCAGAGCAGGTGTCAGCGCTGAAGCTTTCTTT
CASRAGVSAEAFF
>TRBJ1-6|TRBD1|TRBV10-3|once
TGTGCCATCAGTGAAAGACAGGGGGCGAGTTCACCCCTCCACTTT
CAISERQGASSPLHF
>TRBJ1-1|.|TRBV2|.
TGTGCCAGCAGGGAGGGTTACGAAGCTTTCTTT
CASREGYEAFF
>TRBJ2-7|TRBD2|TRBV28|.
TGTGCCAGCAGTCCCGGGACTAGATTAGAGCAGTACTTC
CASSPGTRLEQYF
>TRBJ1-3|.|TRBV5-4|.
TGTGCCAGCAGCCAAACAGGGTCTGGAAACACCATATATTTT
CASSQTGSGNTIYF
>TRBJ2-7|TRBD1|TRBV18|.
TGTGCCAGCTCGCGGCCGGGACAGGCCTACGAGCAGTACTTC
CASSRPGQAYEQYF
>TRBJ1-3|.|TRBV4-2|few
TGTGCCAGCAGCCGCCCTGGGCTCTCTGGAAACACCATATATTTT
CASSRPGLSGNTIYF
>TRBJ2-2|.|TRBV5-8|.
TGTGCCAGCATCCGGGACACCACCGGGGAGCTGTTTTTT
CASIRDTTGELFF
>TRBJ1-1|.|TRBV4-1|.
TGCGCCAGCAGCCGGCCATCCACGGACGGGATTGAAGCTTTCTTT
CASSRPSTDGIEAFF
>TRBJ1-6|.|TRBV6-5|.
TGTGCCAGCAGCCGACCGGGGAATTCACCCCTCCACTTT
CASSRPGNSPLHF
>TRBJ1-3|TRBD1|TRBV14|.
TGTGCCAGCAGCCCCCCGGGACAGGGGACCACCATATATTTT
CASSPPGQGTTIYF
>TRBJ1-1|.|TRBV4-2|few
TGTGCCAGCAGCCAAGATGGGGGCACTGAAGCTTTCTTT
CASSQDGGTEAFF
>TRBJ1-5|.|TRBV3-1/TRBV3-2|.
TGTGCCAGCAGCCAAACTAACAGCGATCAGCCCCAGCATTTT
CASSQTNSDQPQHF
>TRBJ2-3|.|TRBV11-3|.
TGTGCCAGCAGTCATCTCGCAGATACGCAGTATTTT
CASSHLADTQYF
>TRBJ1-1|.|TRBV6-5|.
TGTGCCAGCAGAACCATGAACACTGAAGCTTTCTTT
CASRTMNTEAFF
>TRBJ1-2|.|TRBV5-4|.
TGTGCCAGCAGCCCCCCCTCCAGCCCTGGCTACACCTTC
CASSPPSSPGYTF
>TRBJ2-7|.|TRBV19|.
TGTGCCAGTAGTCCCGGGGCAGGAGGGGACGAGCAGTACTTC
CASSPGAGGDEQYF
>TRBJ2-4|.|TRBV25-1|.
TGTGCCAGCAGTACATTTGACATTCAGTACTTC
CASSTFDIQYF
>TRBJ2-3|TRBD2|TRBV5-4|.
TGTGCCAGCAGCGCCGGGACTAGCGGGAGTACGCAGTATTTT
CASSAGTSGSTQYF
>TRBJ1-1|.|TRBV20-1|.
TGCAGTGCTAGAGATCACAGGGAGGATTTCTTT
CSARDHREDFF
>TRBJ2-2|.|TRBV5-1|once
TGCGCCAGCAGCTTGTTTCGTAACACCGGGGAGCTGTTTTTT
CASSLFRNTGELFF
>TRBJ2-3|.|TRBV4-1|.
TGCGCCAGCAGCCCAGGGATTCCGAGACTCGGAGGTACAGATACGCAGTATTTT
CASSPGIPRLGGTDTQYF
>TRBJ1-4|.|TRBV5-6|.
TGTGCCAGCAGCCCTGCAGGGGTAAGAGAAAAACTGTTTTTT
CASSPAGVREKLFF
>TRBJ2-7|.|TRBV29-1|.
TGCAGCGTTGAAGACTCTGGCTCCTACGAGCAGTACTTC
CSVEDSGSYEQYF
>TRBJ2-2|.|TRBV24-1|.
TGTGCCACCAGTGACCCGAACAGGGTGGAGCTGTTTTTT
CATSDPNRVELFF
>TRBJ2-5|.|TRBV28|.
TGTGCCAGCAGCGACGAGACCCAGTACTTC
CASSDETQYF
>TRBJ2-5|.|TRBV28|.
TGTGCCAGCAGTTTGGTGAGGGGCGGGAAGGAGACCCAGTACTTC
CASSLVRGGKETQYF
>TRBJ1-1|.|TRBV3-1/TRBV3-2|.
TGTGCCAGCAGCCAAGGTCCGAACACTGAAGCTTTCTTT
CASSQGPNTEAFF
>TRBJ1-1|.|TRBV29-1|.
TGCAGCGTTGAAGGGGCCAGAGGGAACACTGAAGCTTTCTTT
CSVEGARGNTEAFF
>TRBJ2-3|.|TRBV30|.
TGTGCCTGGGAGACAGGAATTAGCACAGATACGCAGTATTTT
CAWETGISTDTQYF
>TRBJ1-1|.|TRBV27|.
TGTGCCAGCAGTTTTGATGGGTCGGTTGAAGCTTTCTTT
CASSFDGSVEAFF
>TRBJ2-7|TRBD2|TRBV6-2/TRBV6-3|.
TGTGCCAGCAGCCACCTAGCGGGGGAGTCCTACGAGCAGTACTTC
CASSHLAGESYEQYF
>TRBJ2-1|TRBD2|TRBV11-2|.
TGTGCCAGCAGCTTAGATCGTACTAGCGGGAGGAGGTACAATGAGCAGTTCTTC
CASSLDRTSGRRYNEQFF
>TRBJ2-1|.|TRBV7-3|.
TGTGCCAGCAGCCAACGCCTCGGGGTCGCGTACAATGAGCAGTTCTTC
CASSQRLGVAYNEQFF
>TRBJ1-2|.|TRBV29-1|.
TGCAGCGTTGAACTCTACCCCCTTAACTATGGCTACACCTTC
CSVELYPLNYGYTF
>TRBJ2-5|.|TRBV6-6|.
TGTGCCAGCAGTTACCGGGCCGGTGGGGAGACCCAGTACTTC
CASSYRAGGETQYF
>TRBJ2-2|TRBD1|TRBV12-5|.
TGTGCTAGTGGTTTGGTATTATGGGACAGGGCGGGAAACACCGGGGAGCTGTTTTTT
CASGLVLWDRAGNTGELFF
>TRBJ2-7|TRBD1|TRBV30|.
TGTGCCTGGAGTGTATGGGGACAGGGTAGGGGAGGCTACTTC
CAWSVWGQGRGGYF
>TRBJ2-1|.|TRBV15|once
TGTGCCACCAGCAGGCGGAATGAGCAGTTCTTC
CATSRRNEQFF
>TRBJ2-6|.|TRBV2|few
TGTGCCAGCAGTGACTATGGTGCGGGGGCCAACGTCCTGACTTTC
CASSDYGAGANVLTF
>TRBJ1-3|TRBD1|TRBV5-6|.
TGTGCCAGCAGTTTGGACAGGTCTGGAAACACCATATATTTT
CASSLDRSGNTIYF
>TRBJ1-5|.|TRBV19|.
TGTGCCAGTAGTGCCCTCAATCAGCCCCAGCATTTT
CASSALNQPQHF
>TRBJ2-3|TRBD2|TRBV7-7|.
TGTGCCAGCAGCTTCGGACTAGGTGGCCCAGATACGCAGTATTTT
CASSFGLGGPDTQYF
>TRBJ1-1|.|TRBV6-2/TRBV6-3|.
TGTGCCAGCAGTTACGGGACCGAGAAAATGAACACTGAAGCTTTCTTT
CASSYGTEKMNTEAFF
>TRBJ2-3|.|TRBV10-3|.
TGTGCCATCAGTGAGTACACAGATACGCAGTATTTT
CAISEYTDTQYF
>TRBJ2-1|.|TRBV7-9|.
TGTGCCAGCAGCTTAGCCTCGGACAGTTCCTACAATGAGCAGTTCTTC
CASSLASDSSYNEQFF
>TRBJ2-7|TRBD2|TRBV28|.
TGTGCCAGCAGTTCCCCTAGCGGTTACTCCTACGAGCAGTACTTC
CASSSPSGYSYEQYF
>TRBJ1-4|.|TRBV13|.
TGTGCCAGCAGCCTCTCCTTGGGGGGTGGGGATGAAAAACTGTTTTTT
CASSLSLGGGDEKLFF
>TRBJ2-7|.|TRBV7-2|.
TGTGCCAGCAGCTTGACTAGTCCCTACGAGCAGTACTTC
CASSLTSPYEQYF
>TRBJ1-5|.|TRBV5-1|once
TGCGCCAGCAGCTTGGAACCCAGGGGCGACCAGCCCCAGCATTTT
CASSLEPRGDQPQHF
>TRBJ1-2|.|TRBV7-2|.
TGTGCCAGCAGCCCGCCCCCTCCCGGGACCCCATATGGCTACACCTTC
CASSPPPPGTPYGYTF
>TRBJ2-6|.|TRBV19|.
TGTGCCAGTAGTATAGACAGGGGATTACCTGGGGCCAACGTCCTGACTTTC
CASSIDRGLPGANVLTF
>TRBJ2-1|.|TRBV12-3/TRBV12-4|.
TGTGCCAGCAGTCGGCCGGCCAATGAGCAGTTCTTC
CASSRPANEQFF
>TRBJ2-3|.|TRBV4-1|once
TGCGCCAGCAGCCAAGCCACCCTACAAGTGGATACGCAGTATTTT
CASSQATLQVDTQYF